This T cell receptor beta chain originates from a study of T cell responses to AZD1222 COVID-19 vaccine. For the study at large: Second-dose timings of about 4 or about 12 weeks were pooled. Notes on the study in general: Donors, mostly white British, included more females; clonal diversity was possibly underestimated.

Assay used: immunoSEQ multiplex PCR; TCRdb lists only in-frame clones, some missing. The table shows about 140,000 clones, with 92% occurring only once. Trimming shortened V by 7 bases and J by 7 bases, and 14 bases separated the two germline ends. Germline CDR1 reads SQVTM; CDR2 reads ANQGSEA. This CDR3 has 11 residues. Turning to this clone: Its antigen is still unknown.

This TCR derives from an adult in good health. The V and J genes are TRBV29-1 and TRBJ2-7, with D uncertain. The sample consisted of peripheral blood, taken on day 0 of AZD1222 vaccination. The CDR3 spells CSAIASLEQYF. The DNA of the CDR3 is TGCAGCGCCATCGCTAGTCTGGAGCAGTACTTC.